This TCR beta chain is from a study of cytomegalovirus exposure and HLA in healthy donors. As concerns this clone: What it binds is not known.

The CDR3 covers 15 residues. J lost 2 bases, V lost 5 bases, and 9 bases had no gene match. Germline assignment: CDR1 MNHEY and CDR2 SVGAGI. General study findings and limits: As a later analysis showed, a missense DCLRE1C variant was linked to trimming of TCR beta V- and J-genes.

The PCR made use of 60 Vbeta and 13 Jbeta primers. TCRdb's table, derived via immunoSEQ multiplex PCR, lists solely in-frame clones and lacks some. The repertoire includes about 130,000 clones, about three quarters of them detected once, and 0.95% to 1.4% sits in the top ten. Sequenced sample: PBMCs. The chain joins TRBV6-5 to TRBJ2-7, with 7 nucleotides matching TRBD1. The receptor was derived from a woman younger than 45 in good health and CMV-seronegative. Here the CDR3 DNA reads TGTGCCAGCAGTAACACAGGGGAGAGACCCTACGAGCAGTACTTC. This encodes CASSNTGERPYEQYF.